This T cell receptor (beta chain) emerged from a study of cytomegalovirus exposure and HLA in healthy donors. Study at large: T cells numbering some 170 million yielded some 110 million unique TCR beta sequences in an earlier analysis. Among approximately 400 genotyped donors, 65% to 90% fell in the Caucasian-associated ancestry cluster.

PCR amplification relied on 60 Vbeta primers (plus 13 Jbeta primers). Assay: immunoSEQ multiplex PCR; the TCRdb copy retains only in-frame clones and omits some. Here the sample spans approximately 93,000 clones, 79% being singletons. Study-wide findings and caveats: When the data were analyzed later, several of the most significant clusters appeared to be linked to common viral pathogens. Later analysis showed TCR association rates varying by HLA locus, highest for DRB1 and lowest for HLA-C.

On this clone itself: The antigen is unknown.

This CDR3 has 18 residues. Germline V CDR1 and CDR2: LNHNV, YYDKDF (reference sequence). V was pared by 2 bases and J by 1 base, with 7 bases of the junction left unmatched. Sequencing was done on a sample of PBMCs. The sequence came from a male donor in good health and CMV-seropositive. The V and J genes are TRBV15 and TRBJ2-7; 14 bases are shared with TRBD2. Here the CDR3 DNA reads TGTGCCACCAGCAGACGGACTAGCGGGGGGCCCCTTTCCTACGAGCAGTACTTC. As protein: CATSRRTSGGPLSYEQYF.